The sequence of this T cell receptor (beta chain) was determined in a study of radiation and T cells in renal cell carcinoma (dated by TCRdb to the early 2020s). The study in broad terms: Samples came from a clinical trial, in which primary renal cell carcinomas received 15 Gy stereotactic body radiation therapy followed by nephrectomy 4 weeks later. In total, 50 to 60 samples underwent TCR beta sequencing: 25 or so tumors plus 27 peripheral blood samples. Across all 50 or so samples, 4,016,671 unique CDR3 nucleotide sequences encoding some 2.6 million unique CDR3 amino acid sequences were identified.

The time point label, as the study defines it: blood 2 weeks post-SBRT. What this sample's treatment or condition label stands for: 15 Gy SBRT to primary tumor, nephrectomy 4 weeks later. To follow tumor-enriched clonotypes, serial peripheral blood was collected from radiation-treated patients at baseline and at 2 weeks and 4 weeks after SBRT. Every patient had renal cell carcinoma of clear cell pathology. Genomic DNA for TCR sequencing was prepared using the QIAamp DNA Blood Mini Kit (Qiagen). Only samples passing all quality control checks were included in the analyses. TCR beta libraries were generated from genomic DNA with the immunoSEQ kit, following the manufacturer's recommendations. Library preparation used a first multiplex PCR with proprietary primers, then a second PCR adding unique barcodes, with bead cleanups after each round. Each sample batch included a kit-provided positive control reaction and a negative control reaction. The final libraries underwent checking on an Agilent 4200 TapeStation D1000 ScreenTape, volumetric pooling, and quantification by qPCR. Sequencing was performed on an Illumina NextSeq500 using a MidOutput 150-cycle cartridge, with 156 Read1 cycles, 15 Index1 cycles, and the kit custom primers. The pooled library was loaded at roughly 0.9 pM with 20% PhiX control spiked in. On the authors' methods: The vendor-processed data were analyzed in R, and a clonotype was defined as all T cells that share the same CDR3 nucleotide sequence. In the clone abundance analyses, frequencies in each sample were normalized to that sample's 10,000 most abundant clones. Public T cell clones, which averaged fewer than five per sample, were removed prior to analysis. An abundance difference of at least 32-fold between compartments was the criterion for calling clonotypes tumor-enriched or baseline blood-enriched. Clonotypes expanded or contracted between blood time points were identified with a beta-binomial differential abundance model. Tumor-blood repertoire similarity was measured with the Baroni-Urbani and Buser coefficient, and groups were compared using two-tailed Wilcoxon tests in R. TCRdb provides this immuneACCESS table in a form limited to in-frame rearrangements. Some clones are lacking; in checked studies, under half of them reflect an unresolved V gene, and why the rest are absent is not known. V and J calls and clone size are as listed in that table; D and trimming were resolved from the DNA. The sample table records more than 150,000 clones; about 87% of these occur just once. The ten largest clones represent roughly 13% of the sample.

Regarding this clone: This clone's antigen is unknown. No much larger clone is present one base from it, and per-base qualities are unavailable.

Trimming removed 4 bases from V and 4 bases from J, leaving 11 bases between the germline ends. Reading the germline V gene (reference sequence) gives CDR1 SGHKS and CDR2 YYEKEE. Reading from cysteine to phenylalanine, the CDR3 counts 13 amino acids. Only the CDR3 region is kept as DNA, spanning 39 bases read in frame from base 1. Points the paper makes about the study in general: The single-armed trial design could not address effects of radiation dose or scheduling on the TCR repertoire. Tracking of blood repertoire dynamics stopped at around 4 weeks after treatment, with no follow-up past that point. In blood, the top tumor clonotypes increased between baseline and 2 weeks post-radiation and then shrank by 4 weeks, which suggests that tumor-resident clones expanded only transiently. No pretreatment tumor biopsies were available, so the baseline intratumoral presence of clonotypes could not be determined.

The sequenced sample was blood, obtained from a patient whose treatment included radiotherapy and nephrectomy. The chain is assembled from TRBV5-5 and TRBJ2-5; the D element could tentatively be TRBD1 or TRBD2, as 5 bases agree for each. This TCR was recovered from a woman in her forties or fifties with renal cell carcinoma. The CDR3 protein: CASSLLGVETQYF. The DNA sequence follows: TGTGCCAGCAGCCTCCTGGGGGTAGAGACCCAGTACTTC.